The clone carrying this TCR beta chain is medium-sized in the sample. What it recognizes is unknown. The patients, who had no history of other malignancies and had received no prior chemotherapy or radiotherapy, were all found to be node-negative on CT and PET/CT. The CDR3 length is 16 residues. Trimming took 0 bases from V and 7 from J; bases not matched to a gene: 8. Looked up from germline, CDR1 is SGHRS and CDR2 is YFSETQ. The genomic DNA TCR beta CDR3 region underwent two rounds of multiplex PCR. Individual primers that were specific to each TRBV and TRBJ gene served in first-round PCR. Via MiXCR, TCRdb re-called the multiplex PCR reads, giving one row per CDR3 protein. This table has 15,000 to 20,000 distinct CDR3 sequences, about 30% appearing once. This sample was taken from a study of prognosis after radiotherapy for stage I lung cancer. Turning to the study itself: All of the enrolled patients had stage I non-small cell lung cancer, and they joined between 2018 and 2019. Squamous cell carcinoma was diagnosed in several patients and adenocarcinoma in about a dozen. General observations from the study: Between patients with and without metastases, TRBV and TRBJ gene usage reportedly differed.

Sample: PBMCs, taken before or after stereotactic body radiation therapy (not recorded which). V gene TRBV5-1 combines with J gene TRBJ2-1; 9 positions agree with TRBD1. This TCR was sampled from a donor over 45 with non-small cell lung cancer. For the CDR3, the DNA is TGCGCCAGCAGCTTGGGGGAACAGGGGGCTAGGAATGAGCAGTTCTTC. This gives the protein CASSLGEQGARNEQFF.